Following are 4 T cell receptor beta chains from one sample sequenced in a study of regulatory T cells in long-lasting Graves disease. Both iRepertoire HTBI primers and Arm-PCR of CDR3 regions were used to build the TCR beta libraries. TCRdb reprocessed the multiplex PCR reads via MiXCR and lists one record per CDR3 protein. The data contain roughly 470,000 distinct CDR3 sequences, around 20% of them singletons. Time point indicated: persistent/refractory GD, antithyroid drugs over 5 years with positive TRAb. Generation of the TCR library employed RNA extracted from PBMCs. Here the sequenced sample was peripheral blood mononuclear cells (PBMCs), taken when the disease was refractory, from a patient treated with antithyroid drugs. All receptors come from a female donor with Graves disease.

In this sample, this clonotype turned up a few times. The rearrangement links TRBV15 to TRBJ2-7; D may be TRBD1 (6 bases). This CDR3 contains 15 residues. Germline-derived CDR1 and CDR2 are LNHNV and YYDKDF (reference sequence). Between the trimmed V and J ends, which lost 5 bases and 0 bases, there was a span of 14 bases. Written as DNA, the CDR3 is TGTGCCACCAGCCGCACTGTAGGGGGCTCCTACGAGCAGTACTTC. This gives the protein CATSRTVGGSYEQYF.

In this sample, this clonotype turned up many times. V is TRBV3-1 and J is TRBJ2-2, with unresolved D. V was shortened by 3 bases and J by 1 base, with 9 bases between the two germline ends. Germline loops: CDR1 LGHDT, CDR2 YNNKEL (reference sequence). The CDR3 sequence is 15 residues long. Here the CDR3 reads CASSHRPMNTGELFF. CDR3 nucleotide sequence: TGTGCCAGCAGCCACAGGCCAATGAACACCGGGGAGCTGTTTTTT.

This rearrangement joins TRBV29-1 to TRBJ2-7; D is perhaps TRBD2 (6 bases). V was clipped by 7 bases and J by 4 bases, with 20 bases between them. Germline loops: CDR1 SQVTM, CDR2 ANQGSEA. The CDR3 covers 14 residues. CDR3 in amino acids: CSAGEVGGIYEQYF. The CDR3 DNA reads as TGCAGCGCCGGGGAGGTTGGGGGGATTTACGAGCAGTACTTC.

This clonotype showed up many times. The rearrangement uses TRBV6-8 and TRBJ2-2, with D perhaps being TRBD1 or TRBD2 (5 bases each). Trimming cost V 6 bases and J 7 bases, with 12 bases left between them. The CDR3 totals 13 residues. CDR1 is MNHGY and CDR2 is SAAAGT in the germline V gene. DNA of the CDR3: TGTGCCAGCAGGGCACGGGACGGCGGGGAGCTGTTTTTT. Translated, it gives CASRARDGGELFF.